The clone carrying this T cell receptor beta chain was observed a handful of times. The source of the sample is a study of identical twins. TCRdb recomputed calls from the 5' RACE reads with MiXCR, one row per CDR3 protein. The sample lists fewer than 800,000 distinct CDR3 sequences; roughly 6.6% were seen once. The CDR3 is 14 amino acids. Trimming removed 4 bases at V and 7 bases at J, with 13 bases between. Germline V gene sequence: CDR1 LGHDT, CDR2 YNNKEL (reference sequence). This sample also belongs to another study, concerning yellow fever vaccine responses in identical twins.

V and J are TRBV3-1 and TRBJ1-4, with D tentatively TRBD1 (5 bases). This clonotype was sampled from a woman between 18 and 29 years old in good health. The sequencing input was PBMCs. The CDR3 region has the DNA TGTGCCAGCAGCCGGACCCGGGGGAGTGAAAAACTGTTTTTT. It yields the protein CASSRTRGSEKLFF.